This entry lists 31 T cell receptor beta chains sequenced from one sample in a study of CD8 T cells in ankylosing spondylitis. Study-wide findings and caveats: A TCR beta motif made of several highly homologous variants seemed typical of ankylosing spondylitis blood.

TCRdb re-derived calls from the 5' RACE reads in MiXCR, one entry per CDR3 protein. The sample holds hundreds of thousands of distinct CDR3 sequences; about 11% are singletons and the top ten take less than 0.65%. The antigens for these receptors are not known. Sequencing was done on a sample of blood, either unsorted or a sorted T cell fraction (not recorded which). These receptors were obtained from a male donor with ankylosing spondylitis.

This clonotype was detected a few times. The genes are TRBV9 and TRBJ1-6; 7 bases are a match to TRBD1. V shed 3 bases, J shed 7 bases, and the junction held 10 bases outside the gene matches. Germline CDR1 is SGDLS and CDR2 is YYNGEE. The CDR3 sequence is 16 residues long. This chain's CDR3 is CASSAKPGTENSPLHF. The CDR3 DNA is TGTGCCAGCAGCGCTAAACCCGGGACAGAGAATTCACCCCTCCACTTT.

This clonotype was found many times. V is TRBV6-1 and J is TRBJ1-3; D call uncertain. V lost 7 bases, J lost 4 bases, and 14 bases lay in between. CDR1 MNHNS and CDR2 SASEGT come from the germline V gene. This CDR3 region has 14 residues. CDR3: CASIPPGWGNTIYF. CDR3 sequence (DNA): TGTGCCAGCATCCCGCCGGGGTGGGGAAACACCATATATTTT.

The CDR3 region is CASSYRTGGTGELFF. The CDR3 DNA is TGTGCCAGCAGCTACCGGACAGGGGGGACCGGGGAGCTGTTTTTT. The rearrangement uses TRBV7-2 and TRBJ2-2; 10 bases align to TRBD1. V lost 4 bases to trimming and J lost 5 bases; unmatched junction nucleotides: 4. Germline values: CDR1 SGHTA, CDR2 FQGNSA. This CDR3 spans 15 amino acids.

The chain carries TRBV2 and TRBJ2-1, with 9 bases lining up with TRBD2. There are 15 residues in the CDR3. Germline V gives CDR1 SNHLY, CDR2 FYNNEI. The trim removed 4 bases at V and 6 bases at J, leaving 7 bases unmatched. CDR3 sequence: CASSVETSGTNEQFF. Here the CDR3 DNA reads TGTGCCAGCAGTGTAGAGACTAGCGGAACCAATGAGCAGTTCTTC.

The J gene is TRBJ1-1, the V gene TRBV18; 11 bases match TRBD1. V shed 3 bases, J shed 3 bases, and the junction held 0 bases outside the gene matches. The CDR3 is made up of 14 amino acids. CDR1 is KGHSH and CDR2 is LQKENI in the germline V gene. The CDR3 is CASSPDRGHTEAFF. CDR3 nucleotide sequence: TGTGCCAGCTCACCGGACAGGGGGCACACTGAAGCTTTCTTT.

V is TRBV7-2 and J is TRBJ2-2; the D gene is possibly TRBD1 (6 bases). The germline V gene encodes CDR1 SGHTA and CDR2 FQGNSA. Between the trimmed V and J ends, which lost 5 bases and 5 bases, there was a span of 12 bases. This CDR3 contains 14 residues. The CDR3 coding sequence is TGTGCCAGCAGCGAACAGGGTACGACCGGGGAGCTGTTTTTT. This encodes CASSEQGTTGELFF.

In this sample, this clonotype turned up many times. This sequence joins TRBV4-3 and TRBJ2-1; 9 nucleotides align to TRBD2. CDR3 length equals 15 residues. The V gene end was trimmed by 3 bases and the J gene end by 1 base; junction bases not matched to a gene: 1. Germline V gene lookup returns CDR1 LGHNA and CDR2 YSLEER. CDR3 sequence: CASSQLAGSYNEQFF. The CDR3 DNA sequence: TGCGCCAGCAGCCAGCTAGCGGGATCCTACAATGAGCAGTTCTTC.

This clonotype has a handful of counts. The chain couples TRBV7-8 to TRBJ1-1; 9 bases map to TRBD1. Germline V CDR1 and CDR2: SGHVS, FQNEAQ. CDR3 size: 14 residues. V trimming: 5 bases; J trimming: 3 bases; junction bases outside the gene matches: 4. The CDR3 DNA reads as TGTGCCAGCAGCGCGAGGACAGGGGACACTGAAGCTTTCTTT. Protein: CASSARTGDTEAFF.

The chain couples TRBV7-2 to TRBJ2-1, with D perhaps matching TRBD1 or TRBD2 (5 bases each). V was pared by 3 bases and J by 6 bases, with 18 bases between. Germline CDR1 and CDR2: SGHTA and FQGNSA. The CDR3 is 16 amino acids. CDR3 DNA: TGTGCCAGCAGCTTTTCGGGAACATGGGGCCTCAATGAGCAGTTCTTC. It specifies CASSFSGTWGLNEQFF.

The CDR3 DNA reads as TGCGCCAGCAGCTTGGGTACAGCTCAATTCACCCTCCACTTT. Translating gives CASSLGTAQFTLHF. The chain couples TRBV5-1 to TRBJ1-6; D not certain. Looked up from germline, CDR1 is SGHRS and CDR2 is YFSETQ. This CDR3 spans 14 amino acids. Trimming cost V 0 bases and J 14 bases, with 15 bases left between them.

This clonotype appeared a few times. The chain joins TRBV4-2 to TRBJ2-3, with 10 positions matching TRBD2. Germline CDR1 is LGHNA and CDR2 is YNFKEQ. This CDR3 contains 15 residues. V was clipped by 2 bases and J by 6 bases; unmatched bases: 5. The CDR3 coding sequence is TGTGCCAGCAGCCAACACGGGACTAGCGTGGATACGCAGTATTTT. Protein product: CASSQHGTSVDTQYF.

V gene TRBV6-2 or TRBV6-3 combines with J gene TRBJ2-6; D is uncertain. Trimming took off 6 bases at V and 0 bases at J, with 9 bases between the two ends. The CDR3 extends over 15 amino acids. Looked up from germline, CDR1 is MNHEY and CDR2 is SVGEGT. CDR3 loop: CASSSHLSGANVLTF. The DNA of the CDR3 is TGTGCCAGCAGCTCACACCTCTCTGGGGCCAACGTCCTGACTTTC.

The chain combines TRBV6-5 with TRBJ1-3; D is ambiguous. V lost 2 bases, J lost 0 bases, and 5 bases lay in between. This CDR3 contains 14 residues. Germline CDR1 and CDR2: MNHEY and SVGAGI. CDR3 sequence reads: CASSYRYSGNTIYF. The DNA of the CDR3 is TGTGCCAGCAGTTACCGATACTCTGGAAACACCATATATTTT.

This clonotype appeared a few times. This chain uses TRBV7-9 with TRBJ1-2; a possible D gene is TRBD1 (6 bases). Germline assignment: CDR1 SEHNR and CDR2 FQNEAQ (reference sequence). The CDR3 is made up of 16 amino acids. Trimming cost V 1 base and J 1 base, with 13 bases left between them. CDR3 amino acids: CASSLDRAIYNYGYTF. In nucleotides, the CDR3 is TGTGCCAGCAGCTTAGACAGGGCCATTTATAACTATGGCTACACCTTC. The complete variable domain, with remaining parts taken from reference TRBV7-9 and TRBJ1-2, reads DTGVSQNPRHKITKRGQNVTFRCDPISEHNRLYWYRQTLGQGPEFLTYFQNEAQLEKSRLLSDRFSAERPKGSFSTLEIQRTEQGDSAMYLCASSLDRAIYNYGYTFGSGTRLTVV.

This clonotype was observed a single time. The J gene is TRBJ2-7, the V gene TRBV18, with D possibly being TRBD1 (6 bases). V lost 1 base, J lost 2 bases, and 12 bases lay in between. This CDR3 spans 15 amino acids. Looked up from germline, CDR1 is KGHSH and CDR2 is LQKENI. CDR3 loop: CASSPQQGRTYEQYF. The CDR3 bases are TGTGCCAGCTCACCACAACAGGGTAGGACCTACGAGCAGTACTTC.

This clonotype was detected a few times. V usage is TRBV5-5 and J usage is TRBJ2-5; D not certain. The germline CDR1 and CDR2 sequences are SGHKS and YYEKEE (reference sequence). This CDR3 is built from 17 residues. Trimming removed 4 bases from V and 0 bases from J, with 19 bases in between. The CDR3 loop is CASSPHGATRYQETQYF. The CDR3 DNA reads TGTGCCAGCAGCCCGCATGGTGCCACCAGGTACCAAGAGACCCAGTACTTC.

V is TRBV20-1 and J is TRBJ2-7; 7 positions match TRBD2. This CDR3 is 14 amino acids long. CDR1 and CDR2 from the germline V gene are DFQATT and SNEGSKA (reference sequence). V shed 3 bases and J 0 bases; nucleotides not matched to a gene: 5. In DNA, the CDR3 is TGCAGTGCTAGTACCCTAGCGGACTCCTACGAGCAGTACTTC. Translation gives CSASTLADSYEQYF.

This clonotype was found many times. The V call is TRBV7-9, the J call TRBJ2-2, with TRBD2 identical over 11 bases. CDR3 size: 15 residues. Germline-derived CDR1 and CDR2 are SEHNR and FQNEAQ (reference sequence). The junction had 4 bases not matched to a gene; V was cut back by 5 bases and J by 5 bases. The CDR3 DNA sequence: TGTGCCAGCAGCCCACTAGCGGGAGTTACCGGGGAGCTGTTTTTT. This translates into CASSPLAGVTGELFF. Drawing the rest from reference TRBV7-9 and TRBJ2-2, the complete variable domain is DTGVSQNPRHKITKRGQNVTFRCDPISEHNRLYWYRQTLGQGPEFLTYFQNEAQLEKSRLLSDRFSAERPKGSFSTLEIQRTEQGDSAMYLCASSPLAGVTGELFFGEGSRLTVL.

This clonotype has a count of ten or more. The V and J genes are TRBV20-1 and TRBJ2-1, with D possibly matching TRBD2 (6 bases). This CDR3 has 14 amino acids. V was clipped by 3 bases and J by 5 bases, with 14 bases between them. Germline CDR1 and CDR2: DFQATT and SNEGSKA (reference sequence). CDR3 protein: CSASWGEGDNEQFF. The CDR3 region has the DNA TGCAGTGCTAGCTGGGGGGAAGGGGACAATGAGCAGTTCTTC.

In this sample, this clonotype turned up a few times. V and J are TRBV9 and TRBJ2-2; possibly TRBD2 for D (7 bases). Trimming removed 4 bases from V and 4 bases from J, with 17 bases in between. The CDR3 covers 16 residues. Germline V gene lookup returns CDR1 SGDLS and CDR2 YYNGEE. CDR3 DNA: TGTGCCAGCAGCACCGTTCGGGGGGCCTCCACCGGGGAGCTGTTTTTT. Protein product: CASSTVRGASTGELFF. The full variable domain, completed using reference TRBV9 and TRBJ2-2, is DSGVTQTPKHLITATGQRVTLRCSPRSGDLSVYWYQQSLDQGLQFLIQYYNGEERAKGNILERFSAQQFPDLHSELNLSSLELGDSALYFCASSTVRGASTGELFFGEGSRLTVL.

This clonotype was observed a handful of times. The chain couples TRBV28 to TRBJ1-1; D is possibly TRBD1 (5 bases). Per the germline V gene, CDR1 is MDHEN and CDR2 is SYDVKM. V dropped 7 bases and J dropped 10 bases, with 19 bases sitting between them. The CDR3 loop spans 13 amino acids. For the CDR3, the DNA is TGTGCCAGCACCCCCGGGGGGGGACGAACAGCTTTCTTT. It yields the protein CASTPGGGRTAFF. The full variable domain, rest sourced from reference TRBV28 and TRBJ1-1, is DVKVTQSSRYLVKRTGEKVFLECVQDMDHENMFWYRQDPGLGLRLIYFSYDVKMKEKGDIPEGYSVSREKKERFSLILESASTNQTSMYLCASTPGGGRTAFFGQGTRLTVV.

The V gene is TRBV6-5, the J gene TRBJ1-6; TRBD1 aligns across 7 bases. V lost 2 bases to trimming and J lost 7 bases; unmatched junction nucleotides: 8. Looked up from germline, CDR1 is MNHEY and CDR2 is SVGAGI. CDR3 length: 16 amino acids. CDR3 sequence (DNA): TGTGCCAGCAGTTACACACGACAGGGCAAGAATTCACCCCTCCACTTT. As protein: CASSYTRQGKNSPLHF.

This clonotype was seen more than once but under ten times. The V and J genes are TRBV20-1 and TRBJ1-2, with TRBD1 matching over 7 bases. Looked up from germline, CDR1 is DFQATT and CDR2 is SNEGSKA (reference sequence). V gave up 0 bases and J gave up 0 bases; unmatched junction bases: 7. CDR3 length: 16 residues. The CDR3 is CSARDQGGSSNYGYTF. CDR3 DNA: TGCAGTGCTAGAGACCAGGGGGGCTCTTCTAACTATGGCTACACCTTC.

This clonotype was seen ten or more times. The chain links TRBV3-1 to TRBJ1-2; D is undetermined. This CDR3 spans 12 amino acids. V was shortened by 1 base and J by 4 bases, with 4 bases between the two germline ends. Germline-derived CDR1 and CDR2 are LGHDT and YNNKEL (reference sequence). For the CDR3, the DNA is TGTGCCAGCAGCCAAGGACCCTATGGCTACACCTTC. Residues: CASSQGPYGYTF.

This clonotype has a count of ten or more. The chain joins TRBV5-6 to TRBJ2-2, with D possibly being TRBD2 (5 bases). V was cut by 3 bases and J by 7 bases, with 22 bases left in between. The CDR3 sequence is 17 residues long. The V gene's germline CDR1 is SGHDT and CDR2 YYEEEE. As DNA, the CDR3 is TGTGCCAGCAGCTGGACTTGGGGTCTAGATAAGCACGGGGAGCTGTTTTTT. It is translated as CASSWTWGLDKHGELFF.

J is TRBJ1-1 and V is TRBV7-2; TRBD1 might be the D (5 bases). The V gene's germline CDR1 is SGHTA and CDR2 FQGNSA. There are 13 residues in the CDR3. Between the trimmed V and J ends, which lost 5 bases and 5 bases, there was a span of 12 bases. The CDR3 DNA follows: TGTGCCAGCAGCCGAATTACAGGAACTGAAGCTTTCTTT. This codes for CASSRITGTEAFF.

This clonotype was seen ten or more times. The chain is built from TRBV29-1 and TRBJ2-1, with D unresolved. V lost 1 base, J lost 8 bases, and 9 bases lay in between. CDR1 and CDR2 (germline): SQVTM, ANQGSEA. The CDR3 spans 12 residues. In DNA form, the CDR3 reads TGCAGCGTTGAAGCCGTTAGGGATGAGCAGTTCTTC. Translation: CSVEAVRDEQFF.

This chain joins TRBV9 and TRBJ1-1; D uncertain. V was shortened by 0 bases and J by 3 bases, with 6 bases between the two germline ends. The CDR3 covers 13 residues. Germline CDR1 is SGDLS and CDR2 is YYNGEE. CDR3: CASSVERDTEAFF. The CDR3 DNA sequence: TGTGCCAGCAGCGTAGAGAGAGACACTGAAGCTTTCTTT.

V and J are TRBV9 and TRBJ2-2, with unresolved D. The CDR3 spans 12 residues. V was shortened by 6 bases and J by 3 bases, with 6 bases between the two germline ends. Germline loops: CDR1 SGDLS, CDR2 YYNGEE. The CDR3 spells CASTRYTGELFF. The CDR3 region has the DNA TGTGCCAGCACGCGGTACACCGGGGAGCTGTTTTTT.

This clonotype was detected a few times. The chain carries TRBV20-1 and TRBJ1-5, with D possibly being TRBD1 (6 bases). Germline CDR1 DFQATT, CDR2 SNEGSKA (reference sequence). The CDR3 consists of 17 residues. V lost 0 bases and J lost 1, with 16 bases in between. The CDR3 region has the DNA TGCAGTGCTAGAGATTGGGGGGCGGAGATAAGCAATCAGCCCCAGCATTTT. Protein product: CSARDWGAEISNQPQHF.

This clonotype was counted between two and nine times. The chain uses TRBV28 and TRBJ2-1; D gene ambiguous. Germline V lookup: CDR1 MDHEN, CDR2 SYDVKM. The V end lost 8 bases, the J end lost 2 bases, and 7 bases lay between the germline ends. The CDR3 runs 12 residues. Written as DNA, the CDR3 is TGTGCCAGCGAGACGACCTACAATGAGCAGTTCTTC. This gives the protein CASETTYNEQFF.